The rows below give T cell receptor beta chains drawn from one sample of a study of siplizumab effects on memory and regulatory T cells. Method: immunoSEQ multiplex PCR; TCRdb's copy keeps in-frame clones and lacks some. The repertoire has 57,000 or so clones, roughly 93% of them found once; the top ten carry roughly 38%. Sequencing used CD8+ T cells sorted from blood. The receptors were gathered from a human donor in good health. Both conserved end residues are part of each CDR3. Fields, in order: D gene, J gene, clone size, V gene, CDR3 DNA, CDR3 protein. D genes are given only for firm matches. A clone size is listed for some rows: how often the clone was seen (once, few, many), or a class if it is expanded.

d_gene: -; j_gene: TRBJ1-1; abundance: -; v_gene: TRBV7-8; CDR3nt: TGTGCCAGCAGCCCCAGCCCCCGGACCACTGAAGCTTTCTTT; CDR3aa: CASSPSPRTTEAFF
d_gene: TRBD2; j_gene: TRBJ2-7; abundance: -; v_gene: TRBV7-6; CDR3nt: TGTGCCAGCAGCCCCTCCGGAGCGGGGGGGTGGGGCGAGCAGTACTTC; CDR3aa: CASSPSGAGGWGEQYF
d_gene: TRBD2; j_gene: TRBJ2-7; abundance: few; v_gene: TRBV27; CDR3nt: TGTGCCAGCAGTTTCGGGGAGGGCTCCTACGAGCAGTACTTC; CDR3aa: CASSFGEGSYEQYF
d_gene: TRBD2; j_gene: TRBJ2-5; abundance: -; v_gene: TRBV27; CDR3nt: TGTGCCAGCAGTCCCCCGGGGGGGTATTTGGAGACCCAGTACTTC; CDR3aa: CASSPPGGYLETQYF
d_gene: TRBD2; j_gene: TRBJ2-3; abundance: -; v_gene: TRBV7-2; CDR3nt: TGTGCCAGCAGCTCCACCGGACTAGAGAGCACAGATACGCAGTATTTT; CDR3aa: CASSSTGLESTDTQYF
d_gene: TRBD2; j_gene: TRBJ2-1; abundance: -; v_gene: TRBV4-1; CDR3nt: TGCGCCAGCAGCCAAGCGGGACTAGCGGACCCCAATGAGCAGTTCTTC; CDR3aa: CASSQAGLADPNEQFF
d_gene: -; j_gene: TRBJ1-1; abundance: once; v_gene: TRBV25-1; CDR3nt: TGTGCCAGCAGTGACTACAGGAGAGACACTGAAGCTTTCTTT; CDR3aa: CASSDYRRDTEAFF
d_gene: TRBD1; j_gene: TRBJ2-5; abundance: -; v_gene: TRBV28; CDR3nt: TGTGCCAGCAGCGAGGCGGGACAGGGGGCCCAAGAGACCCAGTACTTC; CDR3aa: CASSEAGQGAQETQYF
d_gene: TRBD1; j_gene: TRBJ2-7; abundance: -; v_gene: TRBV28; CDR3nt: TGTGCCAGCAGTCAGACAGGGGGCTACGAGCAGTACTTC; CDR3aa: CASSQTGGYEQYF
d_gene: -; j_gene: TRBJ2-7; abundance: -; v_gene: TRBV4-1; CDR3nt: TGCGCCAGCAGCAAGAGTAGCGGAATCTCCTACGAGCAGTACTTC; CDR3aa: CASSKSSGISYEQYF
d_gene: TRBD1; j_gene: TRBJ2-2; abundance: -; v_gene: TRBV18; CDR3nt: TGTGCCAGCTCACCAAATCAGGGGGCGAACACCGGGGAGCTGTTTTTT; CDR3aa: CASSPNQGANTGELFF
d_gene: -; j_gene: TRBJ2-3; abundance: -; v_gene: TRBV30; CDR3nt: TGTGCCTGGAGTGTATTGGCTGGGCGCTTTCGGGATACGCAGTATTTT; CDR3aa: CAWSVLAGRFRDTQYF
d_gene: TRBD2; j_gene: TRBJ2-7; abundance: -; v_gene: TRBV7-9; CDR3nt: TGTGCCAGCAGCTTCGATACTAGCGGGAGCTCCTACGAGCAGTACTTC; CDR3aa: CASSFDTSGSSYEQYF
d_gene: -; j_gene: TRBJ1-2; abundance: -; v_gene: TRBV5-1; CDR3nt: TGCGCCAGCAGCTTGGCCCCCGCTACCTATGGCTACACCTTC; CDR3aa: CASSLAPATYGYTF
d_gene: -; j_gene: TRBJ2-1; abundance: -; v_gene: TRBV5-1; CDR3nt: TGCGCCAGCAGCTTGAACGGGGCCGGCAATGAGCAGTTCTTC; CDR3aa: CASSLNGAGNEQFF
d_gene: -; j_gene: TRBJ2-3; abundance: -; v_gene: TRBV7-3; CDR3nt: TGTGCCAGCAGCTTAGAAAAAGATACGCAGTATTTT; CDR3aa: CASSLEKDTQYF
d_gene: TRBD1; j_gene: TRBJ2-5; abundance: -; v_gene: TRBV7-9; CDR3nt: TGTGCCAGCAGCTTATTAATGTCAGGGGGTTATGCGACCCAGTACTTC; CDR3aa: CASSLLMSGGYATQYF
d_gene: -; j_gene: TRBJ1-1; abundance: -; v_gene: TRBV29-1; CDR3nt: TGCAGCATTCAGGGAGGGGGGACTGAAGCTTTCTTT; CDR3aa: CSIQGGGTEAFF
d_gene: -; j_gene: TRBJ1-3; abundance: -; v_gene: TRBV9; CDR3nt: TGTGCCAGCAGCATCCGCTTCGACCCGGGTCTGGGAAACACCATATATTTT; CDR3aa: CASSIRFDPGLGNTIYF
d_gene: -; j_gene: TRBJ2-2; abundance: -; v_gene: TRBV29-1; CDR3nt: TGCAGCGTTGCGAAGGGTGGGGCCGGGGAGCTGTTTTTT; CDR3aa: CSVAKGGAGELFF
d_gene: -; j_gene: TRBJ1-5; abundance: -; v_gene: TRBV5-1; CDR3nt: TGCGCCAGCAGCTTGGAATCGGGGGCGAATCAGCCCCAGCATTTT; CDR3aa: CASSLESGANQPQHF
d_gene: -; j_gene: TRBJ2-1; abundance: -; v_gene: TRBV6-1; CDR3nt: TGTGCCAGCAGTGAAGCCTCGGCGGGGTACCTCAATGAGCAGTTCTTC; CDR3aa: CASSEASAGYLNEQFF